These T cell receptor beta chains were read from a single sample in a study of T cells after yellow fever vaccination. Each CDR3 protein gets one entry after TCRdb re-called the 5' RACE reads with MiXCR. The sample includes approximately 26,000 distinct CDR3 sequences, 4% to 5% seen only once; the top ten take around 40%. Specimen: PBMCs, either bulk or a sorted T-cell subset (CD4+, CD8+, memory, or dextramer-sorted; not recorded which), collected on the day of the yellow fever booster vaccination. These TCRs come from a young man who received the YFV17D yellow fever vaccine. CDR3s include the opening cysteine and the closing phenylalanine or tryptophan. Each record gives: J gene, D gene, V gene, clone size, CDR3 protein, CDR3 DNA. D genes are given only for firm matches. Clone size is given for some rows only: seen once, a few or many times, or a class if the clone is expanded.

>TRBJ2-3|-|TRBV19|few
CASLLTDTQYF
TGTGCCAGTCTGCTCACAGATACGCAGTATTTT
>TRBJ2-5|TRBD2|TRBV24-1|few
CATSDSGGPGETQYF
TGTGCCACCAGTGATAGCGGGGGCCCAGGAGAGACCCAGTACTTC
>TRBJ2-7|TRBD1|TRBV7-2|many
CASNLDRDGYEQYF
TGTGCCAGCAACCTGGACAGGGATGGCTACGAGCAGTACTTC
>TRBJ1-1|-|TRBV5-1|medium-sized
CASRLGGENTEAFF
TGCGCCAGCAGGCTTGGTGGGGAGAACACTGAAGCTTTCTTT
>TRBJ2-5|-|TRBV7-2|many
CASSLAGGLETQYF
TGTGCCAGCAGCTTAGCGGGGGGCCTAGAGACCCAGTACTTC
>TRBJ1-3|-|TRBV6-1|many
CASSSTVGTSGNTIYF
TGTGCCAGCAGTTCAACAGTCGGTACCTCTGGAAACACCATATATTTT
>TRBJ1-2|-|TRBV4-3|many
CASSQDYGGGGYGYTF
TGCGCCAGCAGCCAAGATTACGGGGGCGGAGGCTATGGCTACACCTTC
>TRBJ2-1|TRBD2|TRBV6-4|-
CASSKSGGAMDEQFF
TGTGCCAGCAGTAAAAGCGGGGGGGCAATGGATGAGCAGTTCTTC
>TRBJ2-5|-|TRBV20-1|many
CSAEEIREKTQYF
TGCAGTGCCGAGGAAATCAGGGAGAAGACCCAGTACTTC
>TRBJ2-4|-|TRBV18|many
CASSPRGAMAAKNIQYF
TGTGCCAGCTCACCACGGGGGGCAATGGCGGCCAAAAACATTCAGTACTTC
>TRBJ2-2|-|TRBV30|many
CAWSGVGELFF
TGTGCCTGGAGTGGAGTAGGGGAGCTGTTTTTT
>TRBJ1-6|-|TRBV9|many
CASSVRTANSPLHF
TGTGCCAGCAGCGTAAGGACGGCAAATTCACCCCTCCACTTT
>TRBJ2-3|-|TRBV4-1|few
CASTQVGVRLDTDTQYF
TGCGCCAGCACCCAAGTTGGGGTTCGATTAGACACAGATACGCAGTATTTT
>TRBJ2-5|-|TRBV7-2|many
CASSLNAGYQETQYF
TGTGCCAGCAGCTTAAACGCAGGGTACCAAGAGACCCAGTACTTC
>TRBJ2-3|TRBD2|TRBV6-6|once
CASSDSTSGGADTQYF
TGTGCCAGCAGTGACTCAACTAGCGGGGGGGCTGATACGCAGTATTTT
>TRBJ2-1|-|TRBV24-1|-
CATSDQYNEQFF
TGTGCCACCAGTGACCAGTACAATGAGCAGTTCTTC
>TRBJ2-2|-|TRBV15|many
CATSRDLPANTGELFF
TGTGCCACCAGCAGAGATCTGCCAGCGAACACCGGGGAGCTGTTTTTT
>TRBJ1-1|-|TRBV3-1|-
CASSQLVNTEAFF
TGTGCCAGCAGCCAATTGGTGAACACTGAAGCTTTCTTT
>TRBJ2-5|-|TRBV5-1|-
CASSGRTNQETQYF
TGCGCCAGCAGCGGGCGGACTAACCAAGAGACCCAGTACTTC
>TRBJ2-2|TRBD1|TRBV5-1|many
CASSYQQGSGELFF
TGCGCCAGCAGCTACCAACAGGGGTCCGGGGAGCTGTTTTTT
>TRBJ1-2|-|TRBV18|many
CASSPGDGYTF
TGTGCCAGCTCACCAGGGGATGGCTACACCTTC
>TRBJ2-3|-|TRBV5-6|many
CASSLQDTQYF
TGTGCCAGCAGCCTGCAAGATACGCAGTATTTT
>TRBJ2-7|-|TRBV7-2|many
CASTQGTSYEQYF
TGTGCCAGCACCCAGGGGACCTCCTACGAGCAGTACTTC
>TRBJ2-4|-|TRBV4-3|many
CASSQGVTNENIQYF
TGCGCCAGCAGCCAGGGGGTGACTAACGAAAACATTCAGTACTTC
>TRBJ1-1|-|TRBV24-1|many
CATSDGVAEAFF
TGTGCCACCAGTGATGGGGTGGCTGAAGCTTTCTTT
>TRBJ2-1|-|TRBV5-1|many
CASSLDAGLLNNEQFF
TGCGCCAGCAGCTTGGATGCAGGCCTACTAAACAATGAGCAGTTCTTC
>TRBJ1-3|-|TRBV4-2|many
CASSQGHRNTIYF
TGTGCCAGCAGCCAGGGACATCGAAACACCATATATTTT
>TRBJ1-1|-|TRBV7-3|many
CASSWSPGRNTEAFF
TGTGCCAGCAGCTGGTCCCCAGGGAGGAACACTGAAGCTTTCTTT
>TRBJ1-2|-|TRBV5-1|-
CASSLKTNYGYTF
TGCGCCAGCAGCTTGAAGACAAACTATGGCTACACCTTC
>TRBJ1-5|TRBD1|TRBV27|many
CASRLTGGREQPQHF
TGTGCCAGCAGACTCACAGGGGGCCGAGAACAGCCCCAGCATTTT
>TRBJ1-2|-|TRBV6-2/TRBV6-3|many
CASSYEGNYGYTF
TGTGCCAGCAGTTACGAGGGGAACTATGGCTACACCTTC
>TRBJ1-1|-|TRBV5-1|many
CASSSLGVGSTEAFF
TGCGCCAGCAGCTCATTGGGGGTGGGGAGCACTGAAGCTTTCTTT
>TRBJ1-3|-|TRBV4-2|-
CASSQDPGGYSGNTIYF
TGTGCCAGCAGCCAAGATCCGGGGGGATACTCTGGAAACACCATATATTTT
>TRBJ2-5|-|TRBV5-1|many
CASSLVPPGETQYF
TGCGCCAGCAGCTTGGTTCCCCCCGGGGAGACCCAGTACTTC
>TRBJ2-1|-|TRBV19|many
CASSNRATYNEQFF
TGTGCCAGTAGTAACAGGGCTACCTACAATGAGCAGTTCTTC
>TRBJ2-3|TRBD1|TRBV19|many
CASSRGTGPISDTQYF
TGTGCCAGTAGTAGGGGGACAGGGCCGATTTCAGATACGCAGTATTTT
>TRBJ2-7|TRBD2|TRBV12-3/TRBV12-4|-
CASSFGGGAGEQYF
TGTGCCAGCAGTTTTGGCGGGGGGGCCGGTGAGCAGTACTTC
>TRBJ1-2|-|TRBV27|many
CASSLNDGQYGYTF
TGTGCCAGCAGTTTAAACGACGGACAGTATGGCTACACCTTC
>TRBJ2-3|-|TRBV29-1|many
CSVARARTDTQYF
TGCAGCGTTGCCAGGGCAAGGACAGATACGCAGTATTTT
>TRBJ2-5|TRBD2|TRBV5-1|many
CASSLPGTTKETQYF
TGCGCCAGCAGCTTACCCGGGACTACAAAAGAGACCCAGTACTTC
>TRBJ1-1|-|TRBV7-6|medium-sized
CASSLGVTGLNTEAFF
TGTGCCAGCAGCTTAGGGGTAACAGGGTTGAACACTGAAGCTTTCTTT
>TRBJ1-2|-|TRBV3-1|few
CASSSKGVYGYTF
TGTGCCAGCAGCTCCAAAGGGGTTTATGGCTACACCTTC
>TRBJ2-7|-|TRBV20-1|many
CSATPGAHREQYF
TGCAGTGCTACCCCCGGCGCCCACCGCGAGCAGTACTTC
>TRBJ2-2|TRBD1|TRBV5-1|-
CASSPGTGNTGELFF
TGCGCCAGCAGCCCCGGGACAGGGAACACCGGGGAGCTGTTTTTT